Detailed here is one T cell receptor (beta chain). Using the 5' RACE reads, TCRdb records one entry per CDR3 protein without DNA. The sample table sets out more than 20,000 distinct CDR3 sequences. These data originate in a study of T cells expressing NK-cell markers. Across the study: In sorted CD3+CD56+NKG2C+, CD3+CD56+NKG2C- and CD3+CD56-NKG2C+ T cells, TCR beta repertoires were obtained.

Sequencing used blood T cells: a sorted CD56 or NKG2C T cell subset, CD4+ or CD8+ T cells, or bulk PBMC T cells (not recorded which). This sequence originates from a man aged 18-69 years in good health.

The CDR3 region is CASSLAQLAGGYYEQYF. The chain is built from TRBV5-1 and TRBJ2-7; there is no DNA to check the TCRdb D call of TRBD2. The length of the CDR3 is 17 residues. Germline loops: CDR1 SGHRS, CDR2 YFSETQ.